This T cell receptor beta chain was recovered during a study of T cells expressing NK-cell markers (TCRdb year 2020). With regard to the full study: TCR beta-chain repertoires were profiled in sorted CD3+CD56+NKG2C+, CD3+CD56+NKG2C- and CD3+CD56-NKG2C+ T-cell subsets from seven or eight donors. The libraries were sequenced on Illumina HiSeq 2000/2500, MiSeq or NextSeq, producing 2 x 150 bp reads. Of the eight sequenced donors, seven were found to be HCMV-seropositive and one was found to be HCMV-seronegative. The eight sequenced donors were randomly selected healthy volunteers, three men and five women.

A commercial ELISA kit detecting HCMV-specific IgG in serum was used to determine HCMV serostatus. Ficoll density gradient centrifugation was used to isolate peripheral blood mononuclear cells from blood. On this clonotype itself: Its antigen has not been determined.

Study-wide conclusions, independent of this receptor: Whether the expanded NKG2C-expressing T cell clones were specific for HCMV antigens was left unclear. In over 5 donors, the dominant CD3+CD56+NKG2C+ clonotypes were among the top 10 CD8+ clonotypes and accounted for roughly 1.0-8% of CD8+ T cells. Those dominant clonotypes were again the most abundant among CD3+CD56-NKG2C+ cells in a handful of donors, at about 28.3-65%.

The sequencing machine was an Illumina HiSeq 2000. TCR beta cDNA libraries were prepared using 5'RACE template switching, which introduced a universal primer site and unique molecular identifiers. cDNA synthesis was primed from the TCR beta constant segment and was followed by two successive PCR amplification steps. Under the source paper's analysis protocol: MIGEC was used to demultiplex reads and group the reads by UMI, and MiTCR was used to assemble and quantify clonotypes. To exclude erroneous sequences, only TCR cDNA sequences supported by at least two reads were retained. The tcR package was used for downstream repertoire analysis, with clonotypes matched between fractions based on CDR3 nucleotide sequence plus V segment. Antigen specificity was annotated against VDJdb with VDJmatch, allowing one amino acid substitution in CDR3. The reads, reprocessed by TCRdb, yield one row per CDR3 protein sequence and no DNA. TCRdb's processing, not the authors', yielded these V and J calls. The table for this sample shows a few hundred thousand distinct CDR3 sequences. The top ten hold around 5% of the sample.

Sequencing was carried out using blood T cells: a sorted CD56 or NKG2C T cell subset, CD4+ or CD8+ T cells, or bulk PBMC T cells (not recorded which). This sequence originates from a man aged 18-75 years in good health.

The CDR3 amino acid sequence is: CASSHLDGRFFNEQFF. The chain is encoded by TRBV3-1 joined to TRBJ2-1; TCRdb indicates TRBD1, and absent DNA this call remains unverified. Per the germline V gene (reference sequence), LGHDT is the CDR1 and YNNKEL is the CDR2. From the cysteine up to the phenylalanine, the CDR3 has a length of 16 residues. No DNA sequence was recorded.